The 14 T cell receptor beta chains below were found in one sample sequenced in a study of OX40 agonist ivuxolimab in advanced cancers. Method: immunoSEQ multiplex PCR; TCRdb's copy keeps in-frame clones and lacks some. In the table there are roughly 60,000 clones, roughly 84% of which are singletons. This material consisted of CD4+ or CD8+ T cells sorted from blood, taken in a trial of the OX40 agonist ivuxolimab. These receptors originate from an adult with an advanced solid tumor such as melanoma, head and neck, liver or kidney cancer.

The J gene is TRBJ1-4, the V gene TRBV15, with D maybe TRBD1 (5 bases). V dropped 7 bases and J dropped 10 bases, with 16 bases sitting between them. The CDR3 covers 13 residues. Germline values: CDR1 LNHNV, CDR2 YYDKDF (reference sequence). The CDR3 here is CATTNQWGGKLFF. CDR3 coding DNA: TGTGCCACCACTAACCAGTGGGGGGGAAAACTGTTTTTT.

A single count supports this clone. The CDR3 DNA reads TGTGCCAGTAGTCTTTGGGGTAGGGGAGGCAATCAGCCCCAGCATTTT. It translates to CASSLWGRGGNQPQHF. The chain couples TRBV19 to TRBJ1-5, with D maybe TRBD1 (5 bases). Germline V gives CDR1 LNHDA, CDR2 SQIVND (reference sequence). The V end lost 5 bases, the J end lost 2 bases, and 16 bases lay between the germline ends. The CDR3 is 16 residues long.

The genes are TRBV6-1 and TRBJ2-2; unclear D gene. V lost 2 bases, J lost 1 base, and 11 bases lay in between. Germline loops: CDR1 MNHNS, CDR2 SASEGT. The CDR3 consists of 16 residues. For the CDR3, the DNA is TGTGCCAGCAGTGAATCAGGAAGAGGGAACACCGGGGAGCTGTTTTTT. Protein sequence: CASSESGRGNTGELFF.

The V gene is TRBV5-4, the J gene TRBJ2-1; 12 bases are a match to TRBD2. V lost 0 bases, J lost 8 bases, and 6 bases stayed unmatched. There are 16 residues in the CDR3. Germline CDR1 is SGHNT and CDR2 is YYREEE (reference sequence). The CDR3 loop is CASSLGAGTSGHEQFF. The DNA of the CDR3 is TGTGCCAGCAGCTTGGGGGCCGGGACTAGCGGGCATGAGCAGTTCTTC.

The chain's CDR3 is CASSSNQETQYF. CDR3 bases: TGTGCCAGCAGTTCCAACCAAGAGACCCAGTACTTC. The chain couples TRBV27 to TRBJ2-5; D unclear. The V and J ends lost 4 bases and 0 bases respectively, with 3 bases between them. This CDR3 is 12 amino acids long. CDR1 is MNHEY and CDR2 is SMNVEV in the germline V gene (reference sequence).

This clone was counted a single time. This sequence joins TRBV5-1 and TRBJ2-3; D not resolved. V was clipped by 1 base and J by 0 bases, with 9 bases between them. The CDR3 is made up of 15 amino acids. Germline V CDR1 and CDR2: SGHRS, YFSETQ. The CDR3 reads CASSLIGSSTDTQYF. CDR3 sequence (DNA): TGCGCCAGCAGCTTGATAGGGTCTAGCACAGATACGCAGTATTTT.

The V gene is TRBV5-4, the J gene TRBJ1-4; a possible D gene is TRBD1 (6 bases). CDR3 length: 17 amino acids. With 3 bases removed from V and 7 bases from J, the gap between germline ends came to 22 bases. The V gene's germline CDR1 is SGHNT and CDR2 YYREEE (reference sequence). CDR3 coding DNA: TGTGCCAGCAGCTCTAAGGGCCGCGGCGGGGGCGGTGAAAAACTGTTTTTT. Translated, it gives CASSSKGRGGGGEKLFF.

V usage is TRBV2 and J usage is TRBJ1-2, with D maybe TRBD1 (6 bases). The CDR3 runs 12 residues. Germline assignment: CDR1 SNHLY and CDR2 FYNNEI. The V end was cut by 8 bases, the J end by 4 bases, with 11 bases between. CDR3 loop: CASGGSFYGYTF. The CDR3, as DNA: TGTGCCAGCGGGGGCAGCTTCTATGGCTACACCTTC.

The J gene is TRBJ2-7, the V gene TRBV6-5; a weak D match, TRBD2 (6 bases). Per the germline V gene, CDR1 is MNHEY and CDR2 is SVGAGI. The ends were cut back, 4 bases at V and 4 bases at J, with 14 bases in the middle. This CDR3 contains 14 residues. Here the CDR3 reads CASSSYGTQYEQYF. CDR3 DNA: TGTGCCAGCAGTTCGTACGGGACTCAATACGAGCAGTACTTC.

The rearrangement links TRBV7-5 to TRBJ1-5. TRBV7-5 is marked as a pseudogene. The CDR3 runs to 12 residues. As DNA, the CDR3 is TGTGCCAGAAGCTTAGAAGACCAGCCCCAGCATTTT. Translation: CARSLEDQPQHF.

This clone has only one observation. The CDR3 here is CASSLFLAAGGNEQFF. CDR3 DNA: TGCGCCAGCAGCTTGTTTCTAGCGGCCGGGGGGAATGAGCAGTTCTTC. V gene TRBV5-1 combines with J gene TRBJ2-1; 7 nucleotides align to TRBD2. The ends lost 1 base at V and 7 bases at J; junction bases unmatched: 11. In germline, CDR1 is SGHRS, CDR2 YFSETQ. The CDR3 is made up of 16 amino acids.

This clone was seen a handful of times. The chain recombines TRBV29-1 with TRBJ1-4, with unresolved D. This CDR3 comprises 13 residues. Deletions cut 4 bases from V and 8 bases from J, with 14 bases between. The germline V gene encodes CDR1 SQVTM and CDR2 ANQGSEA. The CDR3 bases are TGCAGCGTTGGGTCGGGAGTTGAGGAAAAACTGTTTTTT. Translated: CSVGSGVEEKLFF.

The rearrangement uses TRBV6-1 and TRBJ1-1, with 9 bases aligning to TRBD1. Germline CDR1 MNHNS, CDR2 SASEGT. The ends lost 8 bases at V and 6 bases at J; junction bases unmatched: 7. The CDR3 length is 13 residues. The CDR3 sequence: CASGRDRVSEAFF. The CDR3 DNA is TGTGCCAGCGGCCGGGACAGGGTCTCTGAAGCTTTCTTT.

The rearrangement links TRBV5-1 to TRBJ1-2, with D maybe TRBD1 (6 bases). Between the trimmed V and J ends, which lost 6 bases and 5 bases, there was a span of 17 bases. The CDR3 length is 14 residues. CDR1 SGHRS and CDR2 YFSETQ come from the germline V gene. CDR3 nucleotide sequence: TGCGCCAGCACCGATCAACGGGACAAATATGGCTACACCTTC. Its protein is CASTDQRDKYGYTF.